These T cell receptor beta chains were read from a single sample in a study of cytomegalovirus exposure and HLA in healthy donors. Sequencing used immunoSEQ multiplex PCR; TCRdb keeps in-frame clones, though not all of them. The sample shows 110,000 to 150,000 clones, approximately 82% of them seen only once. Sequencing was performed on PBMCs. These receptors all come from a woman aged 35 to 49 in good health and CMV-seronegative. CDR3s include the opening cysteine and the closing phenylalanine or tryptophan. D genes are given only for firm matches. Expanded clones are given a class, and other clones once, few, many or no size at all.

J gene: TRBJ1-2
V gene: TRBV7-9
clone size: .
D gene: .
CDR3 DNA: TGTGCCAGCAGCTTAGGTGGGGGGATCTATGGCTACACCTTC
CDR3 protein: CASSLGGGIYGYTF

J gene: TRBJ2-7
V gene: TRBV23-1
clone size: .
D gene: TRBD2
CDR3 DNA: TGCGCCAGCCAGGGGCGGGGGGCCTACGAGCAGTACTTC
CDR3 protein: CASQGRGAYEQYF

J gene: TRBJ1-1
V gene: TRBV28
clone size: .
D gene: .
CDR3 DNA: TGTGCCAGCAGGAAGAACAGGGCCTCTATGAACACTGAAGCTTTCTTT
CDR3 protein: CASRKNRASMNTEAFF

J gene: TRBJ2-7
V gene: TRBV5-1
clone size: .
D gene: .
CDR3 DNA: TGCGCCAGCAGCTTGGGTCACTCCTACGAGCAGTACTTC
CDR3 protein: CASSLGHSYEQYF

J gene: TRBJ2-1
V gene: TRBV5-5
clone size: .
D gene: .
CDR3 DNA: TGTGCCAGCAGCTTGGGGAGCTCCTACAATGAGCAGTTCTTC
CDR3 protein: CASSLGSSYNEQFF

J gene: TRBJ1-5
V gene: TRBV28
clone size: .
D gene: .
CDR3 DNA: TGTGCCAGCAGTTTAGGAGGAGAAGGCAATCAGCCCCAGCATTTT
CDR3 protein: CASSLGGEGNQPQHF

J gene: TRBJ2-7
V gene: TRBV19
clone size: .
D gene: .
CDR3 DNA: TGTGCCAGTAGTATAAGCAGAGGAAGTTACGAGCAGTACTTC
CDR3 protein: CASSISRGSYEQYF

J gene: TRBJ1-5
V gene: TRBV7-2
clone size: .
D gene: .
CDR3 DNA: TGTGCCAGCAGCCGAGTGAGCAGGGCAGCTTATAGCAATCAGCCCCAGCATTTT
CDR3 protein: CASSRVSRAAYSNQPQHF

J gene: TRBJ2-2
V gene: TRBV7-3
clone size: .
D gene: .
CDR3 DNA: TGTGCCAGCAGCCTAGAGACAGGTTTCGCGAACACCGGGGAGCTGTTTTTT
CDR3 protein: CASSLETGFANTGELFF

J gene: TRBJ2-1
V gene: TRBV5-4
clone size: once
D gene: .
CDR3 DNA: TGTGCCAGCAGCTTACAGCGGGATGAGCAGTTCTTC
CDR3 protein: CASSLQRDEQFF

J gene: TRBJ2-5
V gene: TRBV4-3
clone size: .
D gene: .
CDR3 DNA: TGCGCCAGCAGCCTGACAGTTGGAGAGACCCAGTACTTC
CDR3 protein: CASSLTVGETQYF

J gene: TRBJ1-4
V gene: TRBV10-3
clone size: .
D gene: TRBD1
CDR3 DNA: TGTGCCATCAGCCAAGGACAGGGGCTAAATGAAAAACTGTTTTTT
CDR3 protein: CAISQGQGLNEKLFF

J gene: TRBJ1-6
V gene: TRBV27
clone size: .
D gene: TRBD1
CDR3 DNA: TGTGCCAGCAGTTTATGGGACAGAGAGAATTCACCCCTCCACTTT
CDR3 protein: CASSLWDRENSPLHF

J gene: TRBJ2-5
V gene: TRBV28
clone size: .
D gene: TRBD2
CDR3 DNA: TGTGCCAGCAGTTTCCCGTTACTAGCGAAGGAGACCCAGTACTTC
CDR3 protein: CASSFPLLAKETQYF

J gene: TRBJ2-7
V gene: TRBV10-3
clone size: once
D gene: .
CDR3 DNA: TGTGCCATCAGTGAAAAGGGGATCTACGAGCAGTACTTC
CDR3 protein: CAISEKGIYEQYF

J gene: TRBJ1-4
V gene: TRBV28
clone size: .
D gene: .
CDR3 DNA: TGTGCCAGCAGTTGGGCCCCTGAGGGTCCCGCAAGGAGAGAAAAACTGTTTTTT
CDR3 protein: CASSWAPEGPARREKLFF

J gene: TRBJ1-5
V gene: TRBV4-3
clone size: .
D gene: .
CDR3 DNA: TGCGCCAGCAGCCAAGATCTGGTCAGGTATCAGCCCCAGCATTTT
CDR3 protein: CASSQDLVRYQPQHF

J gene: TRBJ2-1
V gene: TRBV7-3
clone size: .
D gene: TRBD2
CDR3 DNA: TGTGCCAGCAGCGTACTAGCGGGAGCGTACAATGAGCAGTTCTTC
CDR3 protein: CASSVLAGAYNEQFF

J gene: TRBJ2-1
V gene: TRBV18
clone size: .
D gene: .
CDR3 DNA: TGTGCCAGCTCACCAGATCTCGGGAGCGATGAGCAGTTCTTC
CDR3 protein: CASSPDLGSDEQFF

J gene: TRBJ2-7
V gene: TRBV2
clone size: .
D gene: TRBD1
CDR3 DNA: TGTGCCAGCAGTGGGGGCAGGACAGGGACCGAGCAGTACTTC
CDR3 protein: CASSGGRTGTEQYF

J gene: TRBJ2-7
V gene: TRBV29-1
clone size: .
D gene: TRBD2
CDR3 DNA: TGCAGCGCCCAATCTAGCGGGAGAAACGAGCAGTACTTC
CDR3 protein: CSAQSSGRNEQYF

J gene: TRBJ2-1
V gene: TRBV18
clone size: .
D gene: .
CDR3 DNA: TGTGCCAGCTCACCGGGGCTCTACAATGAGCAGTTCTTC
CDR3 protein: CASSPGLYNEQFF

J gene: TRBJ2-6
V gene: TRBV28
clone size: once
D gene: TRBD1
CDR3 DNA: TGTGCCAGCAGTCCCTACCGCGGGACAGGAGGCTCTGGGGCCAACGTCCTGACTTTC
CDR3 protein: CASSPYRGTGGSGANVLTF

J gene: TRBJ1-1
V gene: TRBV2
clone size: .
D gene: .
CDR3 DNA: TGTGCCAGCAGTGGCAGCGGCACTGAAGCTTTCTTT
CDR3 protein: CASSGSGTEAFF

J gene: TRBJ2-5
V gene: TRBV29-1
clone size: once
D gene: TRBD1
CDR3 DNA: TGCAGCGTTGTTCTGACAGGGAAAGAGACCCAGTACTTC
CDR3 protein: CSVVLTGKETQYF

J gene: TRBJ1-5
V gene: TRBV18
clone size: .
D gene: .
CDR3 DNA: TGTGCCAGCTCACCACGTTCTCCGGGGAGCAATCAGCCCCAGCATTTT
CDR3 protein: CASSPRSPGSNQPQHF

J gene: TRBJ1-2
V gene: TRBV9
clone size: .
D gene: TRBD1
CDR3 DNA: TGTGCCAGCAGCGAGAGCCCTAACGACAGGGACGGGTATGGCTACACCTTC
CDR3 protein: CASSESPNDRDGYGYTF

J gene: TRBJ1-5
V gene: TRBV19
clone size: .
D gene: TRBD1
CDR3 DNA: TGTGCCAGTAGACCGGGACAGGGAAGCGAGGGCAATCAGCCCCAGCATTTT
CDR3 protein: CASRPGQGSEGNQPQHF

J gene: TRBJ1-2
V gene: TRBV5-4
clone size: .
D gene: .
CDR3 DNA: TGTGCCAGCAGCGGGTCGGGGGGCTCTACCGCTAACTATGGCTACACCTTC
CDR3 protein: CASSGSGGSTANYGYTF

J gene: TRBJ2-1
V gene: TRBV7-2
clone size: .
D gene: TRBD2
CDR3 DNA: TGTGCCAGCAGCAAAAATGCCGGGACTAGCGGGAGGGGGAATGAGCAGTTCTTC
CDR3 protein: CASSKNAGTSGRGNEQFF

J gene: TRBJ1-2
V gene: TRBV7-6
clone size: .
D gene: .
CDR3 DNA: TGTGCCAGCAGCTTAGTCGTCGATGGTGGGGCAGGCTACACCTTC
CDR3 protein: CASSLVVDGGAGYTF

J gene: TRBJ2-7
V gene: TRBV27
clone size: .
D gene: TRBD2
CDR3 DNA: TGTGCCAGCAGTTACAGCGGGGACTACGAGCAGTACTTC
CDR3 protein: CASSYSGDYEQYF

J gene: TRBJ2-7
V gene: TRBV6-1
clone size: .
D gene: .
CDR3 DNA: TGTGCCAGCAGTGATTGGAGCTCCTACGAGCAGTACTTC
CDR3 protein: CASSDWSSYEQYF

J gene: TRBJ2-7
V gene: TRBV27
clone size: once
D gene: TRBD2
CDR3 DNA: TGTGCCAGCACCAAATATCCCGGGACTAGCGGGATGCAGTACTACGAGCAGTACTTC
CDR3 protein: CASTKYPGTSGMQYYEQYF

J gene: TRBJ2-7
V gene: TRBV19
clone size: .
D gene: TRBD1
CDR3 DNA: TGTGCCAGTAGTAGAACAGGGGGAACCTACGAGCAGTACTTC
CDR3 protein: CASSRTGGTYEQYF

J gene: TRBJ1-2
V gene: TRBV28
clone size: .
D gene: .
CDR3 DNA: TGTGCCAGCAGTTTATTTCCTTCTCCGGGGGACTATGGCTACACCTTC
CDR3 protein: CASSLFPSPGDYGYTF

J gene: TRBJ2-1
V gene: TRBV5-5
clone size: .
D gene: TRBD1
CDR3 DNA: TGTGCCAGCAGCTTGGCAGGGGGACGAGGGTACAATGAGCAGTTCTTC
CDR3 protein: CASSLAGGRGYNEQFF

J gene: TRBJ2-7
V gene: TRBV29-1
clone size: .
D gene: TRBD2
CDR3 DNA: TGCAGCGTCGCCGGGCTAGCGGGAGGTTACGAGCAGTACTTC
CDR3 protein: CSVAGLAGGYEQYF

J gene: TRBJ2-1
V gene: TRBV11-1
clone size: .
D gene: .
CDR3 DNA: TGTGCCAGCAGCTTAGAACTAGCAAATGAGCAGTTCTTC
CDR3 protein: CASSLELANEQFF

J gene: TRBJ2-2
V gene: TRBV11-2
clone size: .
D gene: TRBD2
CDR3 DNA: TGTGCCAGCAGCTTAGACTTCCTAGCGGGTCCCAGAGGGGAGCTGTTTTTT
CDR3 protein: CASSLDFLAGPRGELFF

J gene: TRBJ1-2
V gene: TRBV27
clone size: .
D gene: TRBD1
CDR3 DNA: TGTGCCAGCAGTCCCGGGACAGGGGGCGCCCCGGAGGGCTACACCTTC
CDR3 protein: CASSPGTGGAPEGYTF

J gene: TRBJ2-1
V gene: TRBV7-2
clone size: few
D gene: TRBD2
CDR3 DNA: TGTGCCAGCAGCCCCACGGGGGGGGACAATGAGCAGTTCTTC
CDR3 protein: CASSPTGGDNEQFF